These T cell receptor beta chains were read from a single sample in a study of CD8 T cells in ankylosing spondylitis. TCRdb re-derived calls from the 5' RACE reads in MiXCR, one entry per CDR3 protein. This sample has 400,000 to 450,000 distinct CDR3 sequences, with approximately 17% found just once. Sample: blood, either unsorted or a sorted T cell fraction (not recorded which). Source of these receptors: a male donor with ankylosing spondylitis. The CDR3 runs from the conserved cysteine through the conserved F or W. A D gene is named only where the DNA matches it firmly. Clone size is shown for a subset of rows, as once, few, many or a class of expanded clone.

j_call v_call clone_size d_call cdr3_aa cdr3_nt
TRBJ1-2 TRBV29-1 few - CSVNRDGYTF TGCAGCGTCAACAGGGATGGCTACACCTTC
TRBJ2-2 TRBV9 - TRBD2 CASSVALAGGRGGELFF TGTGCCAGCAGCGTAGCGTTAGCGGGGGGTCGTGGCGGGGAGCTGTTTTTT
TRBJ2-2 TRBV2 few - CASSRLGPNTGELFF TGTGCCAGCAGTCGACTTGGCCCGAACACCGGGGAGCTGTTTTTT
TRBJ2-3 TRBV20-1 - - CSASGGPGGDTQYF TGCAGTGCTAGCGGCGGGCCGGGCGGAGATACGCAGTATTTT
TRBJ2-5 TRBV11-2 few - CASRPTHPEGETQYF TGTGCCAGCAGACCGACACACCCCGAGGGGGAGACCCAGTACTTC
TRBJ1-2 TRBV7-8 many TRBD1 CASSRQTAGGSGYGYTF TGTGCCAGCAGCCGACAAACCGCAGGGGGCTCGGGCTATGGCTACACCTTC
TRBJ2-3 TRBV5-5 - - CASSLTPGRADTQYF TGTGCCAGCAGCTTGACTCCGGGAAGGGCAGATACGCAGTATTTT
TRBJ2-1 TRBV7-2 few - CASSPLTGFEQFF TGTGCCAGCAGCCCCCTGACAGGTTTTGAGCAGTTCTTC
TRBJ1-6 TRBV3-1 few TRBD1 CASSDGTAARYSYNSPLHF TGTGCCAGCAGCGACGGGACAGCGGCCAGATACTCCTATAATTCACCCCTCCACTTT
TRBJ2-1 TRBV14 few - CASSQVRGYNEQFF TGTGCCAGCAGCCAGGTCAGGGGCTACAATGAGCAGTTCTTC
TRBJ1-5 TRBV5-6 few - CASSWGRIQPQHF TGTGCCAGCAGCTGGGGCCGGATTCAGCCCCAGCATTTT
TRBJ2-3 TRBV12-3/TRBV12-4 many - CASSSLDGTDTQYF TGTGCCAGCAGTTCACTAGACGGCACAGATACGCAGTATTTT
TRBJ2-7 TRBV24-1 - - CATSDGRDKAYEQYF TGTGCCACCAGTGATGGCCGGGACAAAGCCTACGAGCAGTACTTC
TRBJ1-1 TRBV28 few - CASSSPGLIVNTEAFF TGTGCCAGCAGTTCCCCAGGGTTGATCGTGAACACTGAAGCTTTCTTT
TRBJ2-3 TRBV5-6 - - CASSLGLEGRPDTQYF TGTGCCAGCAGCTTGGGACTAGAAGGGAGACCAGATACGCAGTATTTT
TRBJ2-5 TRBV7-9 - - CASSRSGPMGAQYF TGTGCCAGCAGCCGTTCGGGGCCCATGGGGGCCCAGTACTTC
TRBJ1-2 TRBV10-3 - - CAISEGGVSYGYTF TGTGCCATCAGTGAGGGAGGGGTCTCCTATGGCTACACCTTC
TRBJ2-1 TRBV25-1 - TRBD2 CASSLAGGTYEQFF TGTGCCAGCAGCTTAGCGGGGGGAACGTATGAGCAGTTCTTC
TRBJ1-5 TRBV4-1 few - CASSQSGDWGPQHF TGCGCCAGCAGCCAGTCAGGGGACTGGGGGCCCCAGCATTTT
TRBJ1-2 TRBV12-3/TRBV12-4 few TRBD1 CASRLGDREFGGYTF TGTGCCAGCAGATTGGGGGACAGGGAATTTGGTGGCTACACCTTC
TRBJ1-6 TRBV30 - - CAWSVLGRANSPLHF TGTGCCTGGAGTGTACTGGGCAGGGCTAATTCACCCCTCCACTTT
TRBJ1-5 TRBV6-5 few - CASSYSTLDQPQHF TGTGCCAGCAGTTACTCGACCTTGGATCAGCCCCAGCATTTT
TRBJ2-7 TRBV2 - - CASRLRGNEQYF TGTGCCAGCAGGCTCAGAGGGAACGAGCAGTACTTC
TRBJ2-7 TRBV7-2 few - CASSLVVGTHYEQYF TGTGCCAGCAGCTTAGTCGTGGGGACCCACTACGAGCAGTACTTC
TRBJ2-5 TRBV5-6 - - CASSSTYTAETQYF TGTGCCAGCAGCTCGACCTATACAGCGGAGACCCAGTACTTC
TRBJ2-3 TRBV6-1 few - CASSRGRRADTQYF TGTGCCAGCAGCCGCGGCAGGAGGGCAGATACGCAGTATTTT
TRBJ2-1 TRBV20-1 - TRBD2 CSASSGAGGSYNEQFF TGCAGTGCTTCCTCGGGAGCGGGGGGTTCCTACAATGAGCAGTTCTTC
TRBJ1-2 TRBV2 few - CASSVGQSYGYTF TGTGCCAGCAGTGTCGGACAGAGCTATGGCTACACCTTC
TRBJ1-1 TRBV6-1 - - CASRGGGGGDTEAFF TGTGCCAGCAGGGGAGGAGGGGGGGGCGACACTGAAGCTTTCTTT
TRBJ2-2 TRBV4-2 - TRBD2 CASSQASGANTGELFF TGTGCCAGCAGCCAAGCTAGCGGGGCAAACACCGGGGAGCTGTTTTTT
TRBJ2-1 TRBV7-3 - TRBD2 CASSLNPRGGNEQFF TGTGCCAGCAGCTTAAATCCCCGGGGGGGGAATGAGCAGTTCTTC
TRBJ2-3 TRBV6-1 few TRBD2 CASSPGTSGTTQYF TGTGCCAGCAGCCCCGGGACTAGCGGGACTACGCAGTATTTT
TRBJ2-2 TRBV12-3/TRBV12-4 - TRBD2 CASSPGLARPNTGELFF TGTGCCAGCAGTCCGGGACTAGCGAGACCGAACACCGGGGAGCTGTTTTTT
TRBJ2-1 TRBV4-1 few TRBD1 CASSQPSGDRSNPYSYNEQFF TGCGCCAGCAGCCAACCCTCAGGGGACAGGAGCAACCCGTACTCCTACAATGAGCAGTTCTTC
TRBJ2-5 TRBV13 - - CASSSYREETQYF TGTGCCAGCAGCTCCTACAGGGAAGAGACCCAGTACTTC
TRBJ2-2 TRBV7-3 few - CASSLYPSQINTGELFF TGTGCCAGCAGCTTATACCCCAGCCAGATTAACACCGGGGAGCTGTTTTTT
TRBJ2-4 TRBV6-5 many TRBD2 CASSYGTSGKNIQYF TGTGCCAGCAGTTACGGTACTAGCGGCAAAAACATTCAGTACTTC
TRBJ1-2 TRBV28 - - CASSYKTNYGYTF TGTGCCAGCAGTTACAAAACAAACTATGGCTACACCTTC
TRBJ2-3 TRBV27 - TRBD2 CASSRWEGRTDTQYF TGTGCCAGCTCCCGTTGGGAGGGGCGGACAGATACGCAGTATTTT
TRBJ1-5 TRBV20-1 - - CSAREGAGNQPQHF TGCAGTGCTAGAGAAGGGGCTGGCAATCAGCCCCAGCATTTT
TRBJ1-1 TRBV12-3/TRBV12-4 many - CASTLTGYEAFF TGTGCCAGCACCCTCACAGGGTACGAAGCTTTCTTT
TRBJ2-7 TRBV6-5 - TRBD2 CASSYGVGGPYEQYF TGTGCCAGCAGTTACGGAGTGGGAGGGCCGTACGAGCAGTACTTC
TRBJ1-3 TRBV6-1 - - CATSDEGDSGNTIYF TGTGCCACCTCAGATGAGGGGGACTCTGGAAACACCATATATTTT
TRBJ2-2 TRBV9 few - CASSVEVGLNTGELFF TGTGCCAGCAGCGTAGAAGTTGGACTAAACACCGGGGAGCTGTTTTTT
TRBJ2-4 TRBV12-3/TRBV12-4 - TRBD2 CASSRLAGVKNIQYF TGTGCCAGCAGCCGCCTAGCGGGAGTCAAAAACATTCAGTACTTC
TRBJ1-1 TRBV3-1 few - CASSQENTRRHFF TGTGCCAGCAGCCAAGAAAACACACGACGGCATTTTTTT
TRBJ2-1 TRBV3-1 few TRBD2 CASSQGLAGRNEQFF TGTGCCAGCAGCCAAGGGCTAGCGGGTCGCAATGAGCAGTTCTTC
TRBJ2-7 TRBV20-1 few TRBD2 CSALGGGNSYEQYF TGCAGTGCTTTAGGCGGGGGGAACTCCTACGAGCAGTACTTC
TRBJ1-2 TRBV6-6 - - CASSSAGGYGYTF TGTGCCAGCAGCTCCGCCGGGGGCTATGGCTACACCTTC
TRBJ2-7 TRBV29-1 few TRBD2 CSVATSGSYEQYF TGCAGCGTCGCGACTAGCGGGAGCTACGAGCAGTACTTC